These 30 T cell receptor beta chains came from one sample sequenced in a study of CD8 T cells in Susac syndrome. Reverse transcription of about 0.5 to 1 ug RNA was carried out with random hexamers. Each CDR3 protein gets one entry after TCRdb re-called the immunoSEQ multiplex PCR reads with MiXCR. The table has approximately 140,000 distinct CDR3 sequences, around 85% seen once; the top ten hold 0.45% to 0.65%. The sample consisted of CD8+ T cells from PBMCs. The receptors were gathered from a human donor with multiple sclerosis.

The J gene is TRBJ1-1, the V gene TRBV4-2; 7 bases align to TRBD1. The CDR3 has 13 residues. The V and J ends lost 4 bases and 7 bases, in that order; junction bases with no gene match: 6. Germline V lookup: CDR1 LGHNA, CDR2 YNFKEQ. CDR3 region: CASSPGGGGEAFF. CDR3 nucleotides: TGTGCCAGCAGCCCGGGAGGGGGCGGTGAAGCTTTCTTT.

V gene TRBV27 combines with J gene TRBJ2-7; unclear D gene. The germline V gene has CDR1 MNHEY and CDR2 SMNVEV (reference sequence). The ends were cut back, 6 bases at V and 6 bases at J, with 9 bases in the middle. The CDR3 runs to 11 residues. CDR3 sequence reads: CASRGLSEQYF. In DNA form, the CDR3 reads TGTGCCAGCAGAGGTCTATCCGAGCAGTACTTC.

The chain joins TRBV12-5 to TRBJ2-2, with 10 positions matching TRBD2. J was trimmed by 4 bases and V by 5 bases; bases with no gene match: 16. The length of the CDR3 is 19 residues. The germline V gene has CDR1 LGHNT and CDR2 FRNRAP. CDR3 residues: CASGRDQVGLAGVTGELFF. DNA for the CDR3: TGTGCTAGTGGTCGGGACCAGGTAGGGCTAGCGGGGGTCACCGGGGAGCTGTTTTTT.

This clonotype was seen only once. The V and J genes are TRBV24-1 and TRBJ2-1, with a tentative D call TRBD2 (6 bases). The germline gives CDR1 KGHDR, CDR2 SFDVKD. The germline V and J ends were trimmed by 3 bases and 7 bases, with 21 bases remaining between them. The CDR3 runs 17 residues. In nucleotides, the CDR3 is TGTGCCACCAGTGATCCCAGACGGGGGACCCCTCATAATGAGCAGTTCTTC. Translation: CATSDPRRGTPHNEQFF.

The gene calls are TRBV5-1 and TRBJ1-6; weak D call: TRBD1 (5 bases). V was cut by 4 bases and J by 3 bases, with 23 bases left in between. The CDR3 is 19 amino acids. Germline loops: CDR1 SGHRS, CDR2 YFSETQ. Here the CDR3 DNA reads TGCGCCAGCAGCCGTGGGGGAACATTCCCTCATCTCTATAATTCACCCCTCCACTTT. It is translated as CASSRGGTFPHLYNSPLHF.

In this sample, this clonotype turned up a few times. This chain joins TRBV6-6 and TRBJ1-2, with D possibly TRBD1 on 5 matching bases. V lost 8 bases and J lost 2, with 18 bases in between. The CDR3 totals 15 residues. The V gene's germline CDR1 is MNHNY and CDR2 SVGAGI (reference sequence). The CDR3 spells CASLLGEFLNYGYTF. CDR3 in DNA: TGTGCCAGCCTACTAGGGGAGTTCTTAAACTATGGCTACACCTTC.

Turning to this clonotype: The conserved phenylalanine or tryptophan normally closing the CDR3 is absent here, so this likely arose from a read error. The chain joins TRBV12-5 to TRBJ2-2, with TRBD1 matching over 7 bases. Germline trimming cut 5 bases from V and 0 bases from J; bases unmatched to any gene: 6. Germline values: CDR1 LGHNT, CDR2 FRNRAP. CDR3 size: 16 residues. CDR3 amino acids: CASGLWDRANTGELFL. In nucleotides, the CDR3 is TGTGCTAGTGGTCTATGGGACAGAGCGAACACCGGGGAGCTGTTTCTT.

This clonotype was observed a handful of times. The chain joins TRBV4-2 to TRBJ1-3; no clear D. CDR3 size: 11 residues. V was cut by 5 bases and J by 3 bases, with 2 bases left in between. CDR1 is LGHNA and CDR2 is YNFKEQ in the germline V gene. The CDR3 loop reads CASSDGNTIYF. CDR3 DNA sequence: TGTGCCAGCAGCGATGGAAACACCATATATTTT.

The chain couples TRBV28 to TRBJ2-7; 10 bases agree with TRBD1. The CDR3 runs to 16 residues. Trimming cost V 2 bases and J 5 bases; bases outside gene matches: 9. Germline CDR1 and CDR2: MDHEN and SYDVKM. CDR3 residues: CASSLKDRGIGNEQYF. Here the CDR3 DNA reads TGTGCCAGCAGTTTAAAGGACAGGGGGATCGGCAACGAGCAGTACTTC.

CDR3 loop: CASSTGQGLEQYF. CDR3 nucleotides: TGTGCCAGCAGTACAGGACAGGGGTTAGAGCAGTACTTC. The J gene is TRBJ2-7, the V gene TRBV5-5, with 9 bases identical to TRBD1. The V gene end was trimmed by 5 bases and the J gene end by 7 bases; junction bases not matched to a gene: 7. Germline assignment: CDR1 SGHKS and CDR2 YYEKEE (reference sequence). The CDR3 has 13 amino acids.

The rearrangement links TRBV12-5 to TRBJ2-1; D remains ambiguous. Per the germline V gene, CDR1 is LGHNT and CDR2 is FRNRAP. This CDR3 has 13 amino acids. Trimming removed 2 bases from V and 7 bases from J, with 9 bases in between. CDR3 amino acids: CASGLFQGNEQFF. DNA for the CDR3: TGTGCTAGTGGTTTGTTCCAAGGTAATGAGCAGTTCTTC. Supplemented by reference TRBV12-5 and TRBJ2-1, the full variable domain reads DARVTQTPRHKVTEMGQEVTMRCQPILGHNTVFWYRQTMMQGLELLAYFRNRAPLDDSGMPKDRFSAEMPDATLATLKIQPSEPRDSAVYFCASGLFQGNEQFFGPGTRLTVL.

This clonotype was counted a single time. The rearrangement links TRBV5-6 to TRBJ2-1; D gene unclear. V lost 5 bases and J 5 bases, leaving 17 bases between the germline ends. The CDR3 totals 15 residues. Germline-derived CDR1 and CDR2 are SGHDT and YYEEEE. For the CDR3, the DNA is TGTGCCAGCAGTTATTCAGTAGGGATCGACAATGAGCAGTTCTTC. Protein product: CASSYSVGIDNEQFF.

The chain recombines TRBV29-1 with TRBJ2-5, with TRBD1 matching over 8 bases. The junction had 7 bases not matched to a gene; V was cut back by 7 bases and J by 3 bases. In germline, CDR1 is SQVTM, CDR2 ANQGSEA. CDR3 size: 13 residues. The CDR3 DNA sequence: TGCAGCGCGGAGACAGGGGTTGAAGAGACCCAGTACTTC. Protein: CSAETGVEETQYF.

The V call is TRBV7-2, the J call TRBJ2-3, with 11 bases that match TRBD2. J was trimmed by 3 bases and V by 2 bases; bases with no gene match: 7. Germline V lookup: CDR1 SGHTA, CDR2 FQGNSA. This CDR3 has 17 residues. CDR3 amino acids: CASSLYPSGGQTDTQYF. The DNA of the CDR3 is TGTGCCAGCAGCTTATACCCTAGCGGGGGGCAAACAGATACGCAGTATTTT.

A single count supports this clonotype. The chain carries TRBV7-9 and TRBJ1-4, with D tentatively TRBD1 (6 bases). The CDR3 spans 14 residues. The V gene lost 1 base and the J gene lost 7 bases, with 10 bases spanning the gap. Germline CDR1 is SEHNR and CDR2 is FQNEAQ (reference sequence). The CDR3 spells CASSLEGVAEKLFF. The DNA of the CDR3 is TGTGCCAGCAGCTTAGAGGGGGTCGCTGAAAAACTGTTTTTT.

V is TRBV5-1 and J is TRBJ2-6, with 7 bases lining up with TRBD1. The V gene's germline CDR1 is SGHRS and CDR2 YFSETQ. This CDR3 contains 19 residues. Trimming at V came to 4 bases and at J to 0 bases, leaving 13 bases not matched to a gene. In DNA form, the CDR3 reads TGCGCCAGCAGCATCCGAGGGACAGAAACATACTCTGGGGCCAACGTCCTGACTTTC. Translation: CASSIRGTETYSGANVLTF.

There are a few counts of this clonotype. V gene TRBV6-5 combines with J gene TRBJ1-5; 7 positions agree with TRBD1. V lost 6 bases, J lost 2 bases, and 7 bases stayed unmatched. Germline V gene sequence: CDR1 MNHEY, CDR2 SVGAGI. This CDR3 has 15 residues. The CDR3 DNA reads as TGTGCCAGCAGCTACGGGACAGCCGGCAATCAGCCCCAGCATTTT. Its translation: CASSYGTAGNQPQHF.

This chain uses TRBV5-1 with TRBJ1-1; D gene unclear. CDR1 is SGHRS and CDR2 is YFSETQ in the germline V gene. This CDR3 is built from 15 residues. Deletions cut 3 bases from V and 0 bases from J, with 12 bases between. CDR3 region: CASSSRGRLNTEAFF. For the CDR3, the DNA is TGCGCCAGCAGCTCGAGAGGGCGATTGAACACTGAAGCTTTCTTT.

This chain joins TRBV6-1 and TRBJ1-1; 8 bases match TRBD1. CDR1 and CDR2 (germline): MNHNS, SASEGT. This CDR3 region has 14 residues. Trimming removed 10 bases from V and 5 bases from J; junction bases left unmatched: 12. The CDR3, as DNA: TGTGCCATCCGACAGGGGCCGGGGCGGACTGAAGCTTTCTTT. Its translation: CAIRQGPGRTEAFF.

The V call is TRBV6-2 or TRBV6-3, the J call TRBJ2-1; the D is unclear. The V gene's germline CDR1 is MNHEY and CDR2 SVGEGT. CDR3 length equals 14 residues. Trimming stripped 11 bases from V and 6 bases from J, with 20 bases between. CDR3 loop: CASSIVEGTNEQFF. As DNA, the CDR3 is TGTGCCTCATCGATAGTAGAAGGAACCAATGAGCAGTTCTTC.

V gene TRBV6-1 combines with J gene TRBJ2-6, with D unresolved. Per the germline V gene, CDR1 is MNHNS and CDR2 is SASEGT. Trimming cost V 5 bases and J 0 bases, with 8 bases left between them. CDR3 length equals 15 residues. In nucleotides, the CDR3 is TGTGCCAGCAGTTCACGCGGCTCTGGGGCCAACGTCCTGACTTTC. Protein product: CASSSRGSGANVLTF.

The chain couples TRBV6-6 to TRBJ2-7, with D tentatively TRBD2 (5 bases). From germline, CDR1 is MNHNY and CDR2 SVGAGI (reference sequence). Between the trimmed V and J ends, which lost 2 bases and 6 bases, there was a span of 11 bases. This CDR3 has 13 amino acids. CDR3 sequence reads: CASSYQEAAEQYV. CDR3 bases: TGTGCCAGCAGTTACCAGGAGGCGGCCGAGCAGTACGTC.

The chain is built from TRBV20-1 and TRBJ2-7; 7 bases align to TRBD2. This CDR3 spans 15 amino acids. With V trimmed by 0 bases and J by 3 bases, 8 bases remained unmatched. Germline CDR1 is DFQATT and CDR2 is SNEGSKA (reference sequence). DNA for the CDR3: TGCAGTGCTAGAGATGTCCGGGGGGTTGACTACGAGCAGTACTTC. Protein sequence: CSARDVRGVDYEQYF.

The chain has TRBV28 and TRBJ2-3; the D is unclear. The CDR3 runs 18 residues. Germline assignment: CDR1 MDHEN and CDR2 SYDVKM. V shed 2 bases and J shed 5 bases, with 23 bases lying between them. Written as DNA, the CDR3 is TGTGCCAGCAGTTTAGCCCGGAGTTCCGTAGATGGATTAGATACGCAGTATTTT. Protein: CASSLARSSVDGLDTQYF. The complete variable domain, with remaining parts taken from reference TRBV28 and TRBJ2-3, reads DVKVTQSSRYLVKRTGEKVFLECVQDMDHENMFWYRQDPGLGLRLIYFSYDVKMKEKGDIPEGYSVSREKKERFSLILESASTNQTSMYLCASSLARSSVDGLDTQYFGPGTRLTVL.

V usage is TRBV7-2 and J usage is TRBJ2-5; 13 bases are a match to TRBD2. V dropped 4 bases and J dropped 9; count of bases not matched to a gene: 8. From germline, CDR1 is SGHTA and CDR2 FQGNSA. The CDR3 spans 15 residues. Written as DNA, the CDR3 is TGTGCCAGCAGCTCGAGTGGGACTAGCGGGGAGGCCCAGTACTTC. Its protein product is CASSSSGTSGEAQYF. Complete variable domain (other parts from reference TRBV7-2 and TRBJ2-5): GAGVSQSPSNKVTEKGKDVELRCDPISGHTALYWYRQSLGQGLEFLIYFQGNSAPDKSGLPSDRFSAERTGGSVSTLTIQRTQQEDSAVYLCASSSSGTSGEAQYFGPGTRLLVL.

J is TRBJ2-3 and V is TRBV30; D unresolved. The CDR3 covers 11 residues. Germline-derived CDR1 and CDR2 are GTSNPN and SVGIG (reference sequence). The CDR3 DNA follows: TGTGCTGTGGACAGCACAGATACGCAGTATTTT. Amino acids: CAVDSTDTQYF.

This clonotype has just a few counts. The CDR3 is CASSWGTGRAEAFF. The CDR3 DNA reads as TGTGCCAGCAGTTGGGGGACAGGGCGGGCTGAAGCTTTCTTT. The chain recombines TRBV6-5 with TRBJ1-1, with 9 bases lining up with TRBD1. The CDR3 loop spans 14 amino acids. CDR1 is MNHEY, CDR2 SVGAGI, per germline. The V gene end was trimmed by 4 bases and the J gene end by 6 bases; junction bases not matched to a gene: 6.

The chain recombines TRBV9 with TRBJ2-3; D gene ambiguous. Trimming left V 0 bases short and J 8 bases short, with 10 bases between. The CDR3 spans 13 residues. Germline V CDR1 and CDR2: SGDLS, YYNGEE. As DNA, the CDR3 is TGTGCCAGCAGCGTAGGTGTCTCTGGTACGCAGTATTTT. It encodes CASSVGVSGTQYF. The whole variable domain, remainder taken from reference TRBV9 and TRBJ2-3, is DSGVTQTPKHLITATGQRVTLRCSPRSGDLSVYWYQQSLDQGLQFLIQYYNGEERAKGNILERFSAQQFPDLHSELNLSSLELGDSALYFCASSVGVSGTQYFGPGTRLTVL.

The chain uses TRBV12-3 or TRBV12-4 and TRBJ1-3; no definite D call. The CDR3 runs 14 residues. V was clipped by 5 bases and J by 1 base, with 9 bases between them. The CDR3 sequence is CASSSAVSGNTIYF. The CDR3 DNA follows: TGTGCCAGCAGTAGTGCCGTTTCTGGAAACACCATATATTTT.

This clonotype was observed a handful of times. This sequence joins TRBV4-1 and TRBJ2-1; D gene uncertain. The CDR3 is 12 residues long. The ends were cut back, 3 bases at V and 10 bases at J, with 10 bases in the middle. The germline V gene has CDR1 MGHRA and CDR2 YSYEKL. The CDR3 sequence: CASSHDNQEQFF. Here the CDR3 DNA reads TGCGCCAGCAGCCATGATAACCAGGAGCAGTTCTTC.